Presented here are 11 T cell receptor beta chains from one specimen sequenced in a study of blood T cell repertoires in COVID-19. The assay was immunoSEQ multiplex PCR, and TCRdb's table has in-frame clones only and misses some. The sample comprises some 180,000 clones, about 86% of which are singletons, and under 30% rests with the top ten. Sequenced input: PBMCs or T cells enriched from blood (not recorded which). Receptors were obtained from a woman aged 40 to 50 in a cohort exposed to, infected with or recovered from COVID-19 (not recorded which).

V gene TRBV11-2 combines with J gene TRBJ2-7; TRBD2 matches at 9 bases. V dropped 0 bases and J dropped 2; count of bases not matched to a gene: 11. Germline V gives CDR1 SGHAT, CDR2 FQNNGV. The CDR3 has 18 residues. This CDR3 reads CASSLERGGLRVAYEQYF. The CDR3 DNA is TGTGCCAGCAGCTTAGAGCGGGGGGGCCTAAGGGTTGCCTACGAGCAGTACTTC.

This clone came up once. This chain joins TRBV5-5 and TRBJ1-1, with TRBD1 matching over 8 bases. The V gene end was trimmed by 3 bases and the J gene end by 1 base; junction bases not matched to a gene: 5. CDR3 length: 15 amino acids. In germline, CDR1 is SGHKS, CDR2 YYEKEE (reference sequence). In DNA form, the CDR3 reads TGTGCCAGCAGCTACTCGACAGGGGCGAACACTGAAGCTTTCTTT. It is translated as CASSYSTGANTEAFF.

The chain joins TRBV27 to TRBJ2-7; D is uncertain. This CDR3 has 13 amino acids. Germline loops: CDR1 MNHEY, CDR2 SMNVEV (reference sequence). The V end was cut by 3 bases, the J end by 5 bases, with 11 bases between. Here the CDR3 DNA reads TGTGCCAGCAGTTTCCCCCCTTATAACGAGCAGTACTTC. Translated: CASSFPPYNEQYF.

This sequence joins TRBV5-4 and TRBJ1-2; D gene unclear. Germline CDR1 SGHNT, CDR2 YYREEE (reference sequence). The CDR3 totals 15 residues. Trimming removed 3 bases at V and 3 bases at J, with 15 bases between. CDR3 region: CASSSIIEFDYGYTF. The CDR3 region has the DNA TGTGCCAGCAGCTCGATAATAGAGTTTGACTATGGCTACACCTTC.

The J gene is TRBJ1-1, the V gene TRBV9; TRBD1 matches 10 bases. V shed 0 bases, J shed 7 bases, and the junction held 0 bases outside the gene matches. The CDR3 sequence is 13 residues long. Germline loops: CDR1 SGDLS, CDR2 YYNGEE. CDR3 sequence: CASSVGDRGEAFF. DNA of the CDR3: TGTGCCAGCAGCGTAGGGGACAGGGGTGAAGCTTTCTTT.

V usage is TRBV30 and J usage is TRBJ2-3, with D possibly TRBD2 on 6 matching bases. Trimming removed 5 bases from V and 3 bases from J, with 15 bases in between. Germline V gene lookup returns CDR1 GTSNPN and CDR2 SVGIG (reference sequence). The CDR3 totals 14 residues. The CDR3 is CAWSSKGGTDTQYF. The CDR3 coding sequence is TGTGCCTGGTCCTCGAAGGGAGGAACAGATACGCAGTATTTT.

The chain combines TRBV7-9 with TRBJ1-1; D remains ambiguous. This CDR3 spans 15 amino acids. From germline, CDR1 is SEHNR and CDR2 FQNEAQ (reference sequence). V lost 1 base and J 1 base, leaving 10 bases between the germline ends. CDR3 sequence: CASSLVDSWNTEAFF. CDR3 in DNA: TGTGCCAGCAGCTTAGTTGACTCCTGGAACACTGAAGCTTTCTTT.

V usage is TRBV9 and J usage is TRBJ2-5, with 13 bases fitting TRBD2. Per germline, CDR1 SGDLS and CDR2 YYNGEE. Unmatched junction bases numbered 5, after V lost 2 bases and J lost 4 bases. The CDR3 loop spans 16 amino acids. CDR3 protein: CASSVTSGRAPETQYF. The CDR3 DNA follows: TGTGCCAGCAGCGTTACTAGCGGGAGGGCCCCAGAGACCCAGTACTTC.

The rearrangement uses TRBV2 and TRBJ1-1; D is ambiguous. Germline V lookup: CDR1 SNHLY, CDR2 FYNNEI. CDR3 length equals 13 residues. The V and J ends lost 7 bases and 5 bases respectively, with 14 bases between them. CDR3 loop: CASIIEVGTEAFF. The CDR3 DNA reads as TGTGCCAGCATCATAGAGGTTGGTACTGAAGCTTTCTTT.

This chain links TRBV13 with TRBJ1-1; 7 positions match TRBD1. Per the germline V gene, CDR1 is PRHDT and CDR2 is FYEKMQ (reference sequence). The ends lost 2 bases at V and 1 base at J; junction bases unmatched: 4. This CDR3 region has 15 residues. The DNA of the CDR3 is TGTGCCAGCAGCTTAACAGGGGCCGGGAACACTGAAGCTTTCTTT. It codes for CASSLTGAGNTEAFF.

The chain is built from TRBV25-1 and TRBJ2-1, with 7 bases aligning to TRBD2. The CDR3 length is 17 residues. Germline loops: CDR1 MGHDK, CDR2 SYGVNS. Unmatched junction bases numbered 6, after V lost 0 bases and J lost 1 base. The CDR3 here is CASSEYQAGYSYNEQFF. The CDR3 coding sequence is TGTGCCAGCAGTGAATATCAAGCGGGGTATTCCTACAATGAGCAGTTCTTC.